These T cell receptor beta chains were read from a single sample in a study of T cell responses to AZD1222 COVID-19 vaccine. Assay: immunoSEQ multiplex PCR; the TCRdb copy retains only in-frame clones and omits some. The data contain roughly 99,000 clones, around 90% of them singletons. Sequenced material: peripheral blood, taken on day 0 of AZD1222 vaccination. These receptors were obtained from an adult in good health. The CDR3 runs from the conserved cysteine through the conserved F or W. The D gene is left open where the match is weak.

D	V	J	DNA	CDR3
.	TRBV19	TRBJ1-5	TGTGCCAGTAGTATCTTGGGGAATCAGCCCCAGCATTTT	CASSILGNQPQHF
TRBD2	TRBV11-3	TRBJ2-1	TGTGCCAGCAGCCCGCGGGCGGGGGGAACCTACAATGAGCAGTTCTTC	CASSPRAGGTYNEQFF
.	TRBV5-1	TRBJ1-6	TGCGCCAGCAGCCACTTATCAGCCGATTATAATTCACCCCTCCACTTT	CASSHLSADYNSPLHF
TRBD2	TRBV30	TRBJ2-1	TGTGCCTGGAAGCGCGCGACTAGCGGGAAGGTTAGTGAGCAGTTCTTC	CAWKRATSGKVSEQFF
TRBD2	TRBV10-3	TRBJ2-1	TGTGCCAGTCTGCTAGCGGGAGGCTCCTACAATGAGCAGTTCTTC	CASLLAGGSYNEQFF
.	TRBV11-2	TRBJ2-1	TGTGCCAGCAGCCCCCCGGGACGCGACAATGAGCAGTTCTTC	CASSPPGRDNEQFF
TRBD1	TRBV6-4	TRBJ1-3	TGTGCCAGCAGTGGTCTTTGGGACAGCTCTGGAAACACCATATATTTT	CASSGLWDSSGNTIYF
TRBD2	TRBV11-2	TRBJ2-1	TGTGCCAGCAGCTCGGGACTAGCGGGAGGGAACTACAATGAGCAGTTCTTC	CASSSGLAGGNYNEQFF
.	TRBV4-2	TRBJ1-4	TGTGCCAGCAGCCAACATTTCCAGGGCGGTCTTGGAAATGAAAAACTGTTTTTT	CASSQHFQGGLGNEKLFF
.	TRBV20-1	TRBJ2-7	TGCAGTGCTAGTCTGCGGGCCCCATCCTACGAGCAGTACTTC	CSASLRAPSYEQYF